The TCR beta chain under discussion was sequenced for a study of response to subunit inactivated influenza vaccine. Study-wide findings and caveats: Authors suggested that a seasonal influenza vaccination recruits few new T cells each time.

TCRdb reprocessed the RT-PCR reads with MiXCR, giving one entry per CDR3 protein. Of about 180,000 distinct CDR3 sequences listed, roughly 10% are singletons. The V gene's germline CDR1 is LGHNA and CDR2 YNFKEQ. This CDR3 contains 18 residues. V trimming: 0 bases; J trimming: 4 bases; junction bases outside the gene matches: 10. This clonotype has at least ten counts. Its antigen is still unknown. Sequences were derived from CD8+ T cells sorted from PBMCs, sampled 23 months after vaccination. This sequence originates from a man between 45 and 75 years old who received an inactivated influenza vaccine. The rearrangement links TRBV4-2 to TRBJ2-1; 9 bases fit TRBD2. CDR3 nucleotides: TGTGCCAGCAGCCAAGAAGCTAGCGGGACCCCACTATACAATGAGCAGTTCTTC. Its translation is CASSQEASGTPLYNEQFF.